A selection of T cell receptor beta chains follows, all from one sample in a study of CD8 T cells in ankylosing spondylitis. TCRdb recomputed calls from the 5' RACE reads with MiXCR, one row per CDR3 protein. The sample lists roughly 190,000 distinct CDR3 sequences, 9.5% to 15% occurring once. The sample comprised blood, either unsorted or a sorted T cell fraction (not recorded which). All receptors come from a male donor with ankylosing spondylitis or in good health (not recorded which). The CDR3 runs from the conserved cysteine through the conserved F or W. The order of the fields is V gene, clone size, D gene, J gene, CDR3 protein, CDR3 DNA. A D gene is named only where the DNA matches it firmly. Rows give clone size only sometimes, using once, few, many, or a class for an expanded clone.

v_gene: TRBV5-1; abundance: few; d_gene: -; j_gene: TRBJ2-7; CDR3aa: CASSLNDRDSGSWYEQYF; CDR3nt: TGCGCCAGCAGCTTAAACGACAGGGACAGCGGGAGCTGGTACGAGCAGTACTTC
v_gene: TRBV7-9; abundance: -; d_gene: -; j_gene: TRBJ2-3; CDR3aa: CASSFPTREGADTQYF; CDR3nt: TGTGCCAGCAGCTTTCCGACTAGAGAGGGGGCAGATACGCAGTATTTT
v_gene: TRBV11-2; abundance: -; d_gene: TRBD1; j_gene: TRBJ1-1; CDR3aa: CASSLFRDSLPEGNTEAFF; CDR3nt: TGTGCCAGCAGCTTATTCCGGGACAGCCTTCCAGAGGGGAACACTGAAGCTTTCTTT
v_gene: TRBV5-1; abundance: many; d_gene: -; j_gene: TRBJ1-6; CDR3aa: CASSFHTSSYNSPLHF; CDR3nt: TGCGCCAGCAGCTTTCATACGAGCTCCTATAATTCACCCCTCCACTTT
v_gene: TRBV10-3; abundance: -; d_gene: -; j_gene: TRBJ2-7; CDR3aa: CAISESDQYEQYF; CDR3nt: TGTGCCATCAGTGAGTCGGATCAGTACGAGCAGTACTTC
v_gene: TRBV5-1; abundance: many; d_gene: -; j_gene: TRBJ2-1; CDR3aa: CASSRAAGAGPLSYNEQFF; CDR3nt: TGCGCCAGCAGCCGGGCGGCGGGGGCAGGACCATTATCCTACAATGAGCAGTTCTTC
v_gene: TRBV6-4; abundance: few; d_gene: TRBD1; j_gene: TRBJ1-1; CDR3aa: CASSVQGFATEAFF; CDR3nt: TGTGCCAGCAGTGTACAGGGGTTTGCCACTGAAGCTTTCTTT
v_gene: TRBV25-1; abundance: -; d_gene: -; j_gene: TRBJ2-5; CDR3aa: CASSEGVETQYF; CDR3nt: TGTGCCAGCAGTGAAGGCGTGGAGACCCAGTACTTC
v_gene: TRBV11-2; abundance: -; d_gene: -; j_gene: TRBJ2-5; CDR3aa: CASSFSGGVSQETQYF; CDR3nt: TGTGCCAGCAGCTTTAGCGGAGGAGTTTCCCAAGAGACCCAGTACTTC
v_gene: TRBV12-3/TRBV12-4; abundance: many; d_gene: -; j_gene: TRBJ2-7; CDR3aa: CASSPSTYYEQYF; CDR3nt: TGTGCCAGCAGTCCCTCGACATACTACGAGCAGTACTTC
v_gene: TRBV5-1; abundance: -; d_gene: -; j_gene: TRBJ2-1; CDR3aa: CASRGRGTGYNEQFF; CDR3nt: TGCGCCAGCAGGGGGAGGGGGACAGGCTACAATGAGCAGTTCTTC
v_gene: TRBV15; abundance: many; d_gene: -; j_gene: TRBJ2-1; CDR3aa: CATSRGIQIKTRLDTQQFF; CDR3nt: TGTGCCACCAGCAGAGGCATTCAAATTAAAACTAGACTCGATACACAGCAGTTCTTC
v_gene: TRBV29-1; abundance: few; d_gene: -; j_gene: TRBJ2-7; CDR3aa: CSVFSGASYEQYF; CDR3nt: TGCAGCGTTTTTTCCGGGGCCTCATACGAGCAGTACTTC
v_gene: TRBV9; abundance: -; d_gene: -; j_gene: TRBJ2-2; CDR3aa: CASSGAPTGFGTGELFF; CDR3nt: TGTGCCAGCAGCGGAGCCCCCACAGGGTTCGGCACCGGGGAGCTGTTTTTT
v_gene: TRBV5-1; abundance: few; d_gene: -; j_gene: TRBJ2-4; CDR3aa: CASRGGAPKNIQYF; CDR3nt: TGCGCCAGCAGAGGGGGGGCCCCCAAAAACATTCAGTACTTC
v_gene: TRBV11-2; abundance: -; d_gene: -; j_gene: TRBJ2-3; CDR3aa: CASSLVAASTDTQYF; CDR3nt: TGTGCCAGCAGCTTAGTTGCGGCTAGCACAGATACGCAGTATTTT
v_gene: TRBV5-4; abundance: few; d_gene: TRBD2; j_gene: TRBJ2-1; CDR3aa: CASSFGGTEQFF; CDR3nt: TGTGCCAGCAGCTTCGGGGGGACTGAGCAGTTCTTC
v_gene: TRBV11-3; abundance: -; d_gene: TRBD2; j_gene: TRBJ2-1; CDR3aa: CASSFSRGAGLGNEQFF; CDR3nt: TGTGCCAGCAGCTTCTCCCGGGGAGCGGGGTTGGGGAATGAGCAGTTCTTC
v_gene: TRBV11-2; abundance: few; d_gene: -; j_gene: TRBJ2-3; CDR3aa: CASGATGDTQYF; CDR3nt: TGTGCCTCGGGGGCCACCGGAGATACGCAGTATTTT
v_gene: TRBV7-8; abundance: -; d_gene: TRBD2; j_gene: TRBJ2-1; CDR3aa: CASSLLGGAGTSVREQFF; CDR3nt: TGTGCCAGCAGCTTACTAGGTGGCGCTGGGACTAGCGTCCGTGAGCAGTTCTTC
v_gene: TRBV7-9; abundance: many; d_gene: TRBD2; j_gene: TRBJ2-7; CDR3aa: CASSLGAGGPYEQYF; CDR3nt: TGTGCCAGCAGCTTGGGTGCGGGAGGGCCCTACGAGCAGTACTTC
v_gene: TRBV7-9; abundance: -; d_gene: TRBD1; j_gene: TRBJ1-2; CDR3aa: CASSGRTGDYGYTF; CDR3nt: TGTGCCAGCAGCGGGCGGACAGGGGACTATGGCTACACCTTC
v_gene: TRBV7-9; abundance: few; d_gene: TRBD1; j_gene: TRBJ2-7; CDR3aa: CASSSLTGGYEQYF; CDR3nt: TGTGCCAGCAGCTCTCTAACAGGGGGCTACGAGCAGTACTTC
v_gene: TRBV4-1; abundance: -; d_gene: -; j_gene: TRBJ2-3; CDR3aa: CASSYRDTQYF; CDR3nt: TGCGCCAGCAGCTACCGAGATACGCAGTATTTT
v_gene: TRBV15; abundance: -; d_gene: -; j_gene: TRBJ2-3; CDR3aa: CATSREFLQGDTQYF; CDR3nt: TGTGCCACCAGCAGAGAGTTCCTCCAAGGGGATACGCAGTATTTT
v_gene: TRBV4-1; abundance: -; d_gene: -; j_gene: TRBJ1-1; CDR3aa: CASIPGRGRRTEAFF; CDR3nt: TGCGCCAGCATTCCCGGCCGCGGGCGAAGGACTGAAGCTTTCTTT
v_gene: TRBV5-1; abundance: -; d_gene: TRBD1; j_gene: TRBJ1-1; CDR3aa: CASSLDRGVNTEAFF; CDR3nt: TGCGCCAGCAGCTTGGACAGGGGCGTGAACACTGAAGCTTTCTTT
v_gene: TRBV4-1; abundance: -; d_gene: -; j_gene: TRBJ2-7; CDR3aa: CASSQLGEYEQYF; CDR3nt: TGCGCCAGCAGCCAACTGGGGGAATACGAGCAGTACTTC
v_gene: TRBV10-3; abundance: many; d_gene: -; j_gene: TRBJ2-7; CDR3aa: CAISERGDSYEQYF; CDR3nt: TGTGCCATCAGTGAGCGAGGGGATTCCTACGAGCAGTACTTC
v_gene: TRBV23-1; abundance: -; d_gene: -; j_gene: TRBJ2-6; CDR3aa: CASSHYGRLPSSGANVLTF; CDR3nt: TGCGCCAGCAGTCATTACGGACGGCTACCTAGCTCTGGGGCCAACGTCCTGACTTTC
v_gene: TRBV27; abundance: -; d_gene: -; j_gene: TRBJ2-3; CDR3aa: CASSPARLAVTDTQYF; CDR3nt: TGTGCCAGCAGTCCCGCCCGGTTAGCTGTTACAGATACGCAGTATTTT
v_gene: TRBV5-5; abundance: few; d_gene: -; j_gene: TRBJ2-2; CDR3aa: CASSTLTGELFF; CDR3nt: TGTGCCAGCAGCACACTCACCGGGGAGCTGTTTTTT
v_gene: TRBV7-6; abundance: few; d_gene: -; j_gene: TRBJ1-1; CDR3aa: CASSLQRLNTEAFF; CDR3nt: TGTGCCAGCAGCTTACAACGGCTGAACACTGAAGCTTTCTTT
v_gene: TRBV7-9; abundance: -; d_gene: -; j_gene: TRBJ1-4; CDR3aa: CASSPGFGGEKLFF; CDR3nt: TGTGCCAGCAGCCCAGGGTTTGGTGGTGAAAAACTGTTTTTT
v_gene: TRBV4-1; abundance: -; d_gene: TRBD2; j_gene: TRBJ2-7; CDR3aa: CASSQPTGGSGTVSYEQYF; CDR3nt: TGCGCCAGCAGCCAACCTACCGGGGGAAGCGGGACGGTCTCCTACGAGCAGTACTTC
v_gene: TRBV4-2; abundance: -; d_gene: -; j_gene: TRBJ2-1; CDR3aa: CASSQEGASPYNEQFF; CDR3nt: TGTGCCAGCAGCCAAGAGGGGGCTAGCCCATACAATGAGCAGTTCTTC
v_gene: TRBV29-1; abundance: few; d_gene: TRBD1; j_gene: TRBJ2-2; CDR3aa: CSADSDRGDGELFF; CDR3nt: TGCAGCGCCGACTCCGACAGGGGGGACGGGGAGCTGTTTTTT
v_gene: TRBV4-1; abundance: -; d_gene: -; j_gene: TRBJ1-1; CDR3aa: CASSRLRVDITEAFF; CDR3nt: TGCGCCAGCAGCCGCCTCAGGGTGGATATCACTGAAGCTTTCTTT
v_gene: TRBV3-1; abundance: few; d_gene: -; j_gene: TRBJ2-7; CDR3aa: CASSQEPGPYEQYF; CDR3nt: TGTGCCAGCAGCCAAGAGCCGGGGCCCTACGAGCAGTACTTC
v_gene: TRBV5-6; abundance: many; d_gene: TRBD1; j_gene: TRBJ1-1; CDR3aa: CASSLVPGGLNTEAFF; CDR3nt: TGTGCCAGCAGCTTGGTGCCAGGGGGTTTGAACACTGAAGCTTTCTTT
v_gene: TRBV12-3/TRBV12-4; abundance: -; d_gene: -; j_gene: TRBJ1-5; CDR3aa: CASSLNPLNQPQHF; CDR3nt: TGTGCCAGCAGTTTAAACCCCCTTAATCAGCCCCAGCATTTT
v_gene: TRBV7-8; abundance: -; d_gene: -; j_gene: TRBJ2-5; CDR3aa: CASSLAGGLLGETQYF; CDR3nt: TGTGCCAGCAGCTTAGCCGGAGGGCTTTTGGGGGAGACCCAGTACTTC
v_gene: TRBV12-3/TRBV12-4; abundance: few; d_gene: TRBD1; j_gene: TRBJ1-2; CDR3aa: CASSFTGEAGYTF; CDR3nt: TGTGCCAGCAGTTTTACAGGGGAGGCTGGCTACACCTTC
v_gene: TRBV3-1; abundance: -; d_gene: TRBD1; j_gene: TRBJ2-7; CDR3aa: CASSQDVTGGAYEQYF; CDR3nt: TGTGCCAGCAGCCAAGATGTAACAGGGGGTGCCTACGAGCAGTACTTC
v_gene: TRBV5-1; abundance: many; d_gene: TRBD1; j_gene: TRBJ1-1; CDR3aa: CASSPGGQGARFAEAFF; CDR3nt: TGCGCCAGCAGCCCCGGTGGCCAGGGGGCACGGTTCGCTGAAGCTTTCTTT
v_gene: TRBV29-1; abundance: once; d_gene: -; j_gene: TRBJ2-3; CDR3aa: CSVDPLLRWTDTQYF; CDR3nt: TGCAGCGTTGATCCACTCTTAAGGTGGACAGATACGCAGTATTTT
v_gene: TRBV6-5; abundance: -; d_gene: -; j_gene: TRBJ2-3; CDR3aa: CASSYGSPRADTQYF; CDR3nt: TGTGCCAGCAGTTACGGGTCCCCCAGGGCAGATACGCAGTATTTT
v_gene: TRBV28; abundance: -; d_gene: -; j_gene: TRBJ2-1; CDR3aa: CASSGPTLEQFF; CDR3nt: TGTGCCAGCAGTGGGCCAACCCTTGAGCAGTTCTTC
v_gene: TRBV11-2; abundance: few; d_gene: TRBD1; j_gene: TRBJ2-1; CDR3aa: CASSPPDRGPMGFF; CDR3nt: TGTGCCAGCAGCCCTCCCGACAGGGGGCCAATGGGGTTCTTC
v_gene: TRBV6-5; abundance: few; d_gene: -; j_gene: TRBJ2-7; CDR3aa: CASSYSQDSDDEQYF; CDR3nt: TGTGCCAGCAGTTACTCCCAGGACTCCGACGACGAGCAGTACTTC
v_gene: TRBV6-4; abundance: many; d_gene: -; j_gene: TRBJ1-5; CDR3aa: CASRATRTNEPLWDGGNQPQHF; CDR3nt: TGTGCCAGCAGGGCTACTCGGACAAACGAGCCTCTATGGGACGGTGGCAATCAGCCCCAGCATTTT
v_gene: TRBV10-1; abundance: -; d_gene: -; j_gene: TRBJ2-7; CDR3aa: CASSTGTDEQYF; CDR3nt: TGCGCCAGCAGTACGGGAACCGACGAGCAGTACTTC
v_gene: TRBV20-1; abundance: -; d_gene: -; j_gene: TRBJ2-7; CDR3aa: CSARRGLETYEQYF; CDR3nt: TGCAGTGCTAGACGTGGGCTGGAGACCTACGAGCAGTACTTC
v_gene: TRBV7-4; abundance: -; d_gene: -; j_gene: TRBJ1-2; CDR3aa: CASSLVGQELNYGYTF; CDR3nt: TGTGCCAGCAGCTTAGTAGGCCAGGAACTAAACTATGGCTACACCTTC
v_gene: TRBV5-1; abundance: many; d_gene: TRBD1; j_gene: TRBJ2-1; CDR3aa: CASSPGQGTNEQFF; CDR3nt: TGCGCCAGCAGCCCGGGACAGGGGACCAATGAGCAGTTCTTC
v_gene: TRBV5-1; abundance: many; d_gene: TRBD1; j_gene: TRBJ1-1; CDR3aa: CASSAWDRGSGTEAFF; CDR3nt: TGCGCCAGCAGCGCATGGGACAGGGGAAGTGGCACTGAAGCTTTCTTT
v_gene: TRBV25-1; abundance: few; d_gene: -; j_gene: TRBJ1-4; CDR3aa: CASESDGTNEKLFF; CDR3nt: TGTGCCAGCGAATCCGACGGTACTAATGAAAAACTGTTTTTT